Listed here is a single TCR beta chain. Its antigen is not identified. Assay: immunoSEQ multiplex PCR; the TCRdb copy retains only in-frame clones and omits some. This sample yields 110,000 or so clones, of which approximately 89% are seen a single time; 44% belongs to the top ten. This specimen comes from a study of T cell responses to AZD1222 COVID-19 vaccine. Study-level results: Among the donors, most were white British and more were female, and clonal diversity was possibly underestimated. Samples come after the peak T cell response, not at day 14.

The CDR3 contains 15 residues. The V and J ends lost 4 bases and 4 bases respectively, with 13 bases between them. Per the germline V gene, CDR1 is KGHDR and CDR2 is SFDVKD. Here the sequenced sample was peripheral blood, taken 28 days after the second AZD1222 dose. This sequence joins TRBV24-1 and TRBJ1-5, with D possibly being TRBD1 (6 bases). The receptor was isolated from an adult who received the AZD1222 COVID-19 vaccine. CDR3: CATSDPKGGNQPQHF. DNA for the CDR3: TGTGCCACCAGTGACCCTAAGGGGGGTAATCAGCCCCAGCATTTT.